Below, 5 T cell receptor beta chains from the same sample are listed, as sequenced in a study of T cell clones after liver transplantation. Sequencing was performed with immunoSEQ multiplex PCR; in TCRdb, only in-frame clones are kept and a portion is missing. The table records roughly 72,000 clones, 84% of them present only once. Sample: CD4+ T cells from blood, taken 48 months after liver transplant. The receptor source for this set is a human patient who received a liver transplant. Some T cells here may be from the graft donor.

The V and J genes are TRBV15 and TRBJ1-5, with D uncertain. Trimming shortened V by 0 bases and J by 2 bases, and 5 bases separated the two germline ends. The germline CDR1 and CDR2 sequences are LNHNV and YYDKDF (reference sequence). There are 14 residues in the CDR3. CDR3 protein: CATSRDWGNQPQHF. Here the CDR3 DNA reads TGTGCCACCAGCAGAGATTGGGGCAATCAGCCCCAGCATTTT.

A single count supports this clone. The V and J genes are TRBV10-3 and TRBJ1-1; D gene unclear. Trimming pared 7 bases from V and 2 bases from J, leaving 14 bases between. The CDR3 has 14 amino acids. In germline, CDR1 is ENHRY, CDR2 SYGVKD. The CDR3 loop is CAIKDPGPNTEAFF. CDR3 bases: TGTGCCATCAAAGACCCCGGTCCTAACACTGAAGCTTTCTTT.

The J gene is TRBJ2-5, the V gene TRBV27, with 8 positions matching TRBD1. Germline trimming cut 3 bases from V and 7 bases from J; bases unmatched to any gene: 10. In germline, CDR1 is MNHEY, CDR2 SMNVEV (reference sequence). The CDR3 has 15 amino acids. The DNA of the CDR3 is TGTGCCAGCAGTTTCCAGGGGGCGCGAGCCGGGACCCAGTACTTC. It specifies CASSFQGARAGTQYF.

V usage is TRBV7-2 and J usage is TRBJ2-7, with TRBD1 matching 7 bases. Trimming at V came to 1 base and at J to 2 bases, leaving 8 bases not matched to a gene. The CDR3 length is 16 residues. From germline, CDR1 is SGHTA and CDR2 FQGNSA. CDR3 sequence: CASSLGPTGSPYEQYF. The CDR3 nucleotides read TGTGCCAGCAGCTTAGGCCCGACAGGGTCTCCCTACGAGCAGTACTTC.

This clone was picked up one time. This rearrangement joins TRBV7-2 to TRBJ1-2; D not resolved. In germline, CDR1 is SGHTA, CDR2 FQGNSA. This CDR3 contains 15 residues. Trimming stripped 1 base from V and 6 bases from J, with 15 bases between. The CDR3 nucleotides are TGTGCCAGCAGCTTAGTAGGCCCACAAGTAAATGGCTACACCTTC. It yields the protein CASSLVGPQVNGYTF.